These 26 T cell receptor beta chains were all obtained from the same sample, sequenced in a study of blood T cell repertoires in COVID-19. The method was immunoSEQ multiplex PCR; TCRdb's version includes in-frame clones alone and lacks a portion of them. This table holds some 150,000 clones, around 83% found once. Sequenced: PBMCs or T cells enriched from blood (not recorded which). The receptors were sampled from a man aged 50-59 years who had recovered from COVID-19.

The rearrangement joins TRBV3-1 (or the pseudogene TRBV3-2) to TRBJ2-5; D may be TRBD2 (5 bases). CDR1 is LGHDT, CDR2 YNNKEL, per germline (reference sequence). CDR3 size: 16 residues. The V end was cut by 1 base, the J end by 4 bases, with 16 bases between. The CDR3 nucleotides are TGTGCCAGCAGCCAAGCCGCGGGCACTAGAGGAGAGACCCAGTACTTC. The encoded protein is CASSQAAGTRGETQYF.

CDR3 in amino acids: CASSYATGTDTGELFF. The CDR3 DNA follows: TGTGCCAGCAGTTACGCTACCGGGACAGATACCGGGGAGCTGTTTTTT. The V call is TRBV6-2 or TRBV6-3, the J call TRBJ2-2; TRBD1 matches 7 bases. The CDR3 length is 16 residues. Trimming cost V 2 bases and J 5 bases; bases outside gene matches: 8. CDR1 and CDR2 from the germline V gene are MNHEY and SVGEGT.

J is TRBJ2-1 and V is TRBV4-3; tentatively, D is TRBD1 (6 bases). This CDR3 comprises 14 residues. The germline V gene encodes CDR1 LGHNA and CDR2 YSLEER. The V end lost 4 bases, the J end lost 8 bases, and 15 bases lay between the germline ends. This CDR3 is CASSRNPQGYEQFF. The CDR3 DNA reads as TGCGCCAGCAGCCGGAATCCACAGGGATATGAGCAGTTCTTC.

This clone has more than one count but fewer than ten. The rearrangement links TRBV27 to TRBJ2-7; 9 nucleotides align to TRBD1. Trimming removed 3 bases from V and 6 bases from J; junction bases left unmatched: 9. This CDR3 contains 15 residues. Germline CDR1 reads MNHEY; CDR2 reads SMNVEV (reference sequence). In DNA form, the CDR3 reads TGTGCCAGCAGTTTGGCCGGGACAGGGTTGCGCGAGCAGTACTTC. It codes for CASSLAGTGLREQYF.

The chain recombines TRBV7-6 with TRBJ2-6; D gene ambiguous. The V end lost 5 bases, the J end lost 6 bases, and 8 bases lay between the germline ends. The CDR3 runs to 13 residues. From germline, CDR1 is SGHVS and CDR2 FNYEAQ. CDR3 protein: CASSPGSANVLTF. CDR3 nucleotide sequence: TGTGCCAGCAGCCCAGGATCGGCCAACGTCCTGACTTTC.

V and J are TRBV6-6 and TRBJ2-7; D not resolved. The length of the CDR3 is 14 residues. V was trimmed by 7 bases and J by 0 bases, leaving 13 bases between them. Germline CDR1 and CDR2: MNHNY and SVGAGI (reference sequence). The CDR3 sequence is CASNADSSSYEQYF. The DNA of the CDR3 is TGTGCCAGCAACGCAGACTCGAGCTCCTACGAGCAGTACTTC.

This rearrangement joins TRBV13 to TRBJ2-5; 8 positions match TRBD1. Per germline, CDR1 PRHDT and CDR2 FYEKMQ (reference sequence). The CDR3 length is 13 residues. The junction had 6 bases not matched to a gene; V was cut back by 5 bases and J by 7 bases. The CDR3 region has the DNA TGTGCCAGCAGCGCCCAGGGGGCTGTGACCCAGTACTTC. The encoded protein is CASSAQGAVTQYF. The full variable domain, rest sourced from reference TRBV13 and TRBJ2-5, is AAGVIQSPRHLIKEKRETATLKCYPIPRHDTVYWYQQGPGQDPQFLISFYEKMQSDKGSIPDRFSAQQFSDYHSELNMSSLELGDSALYFCASSAQGAVTQYFGPGTRLLVL.

The V call is TRBV2, the J call TRBJ2-1; weak D call: TRBD2 (6 bases). The germline V gene encodes CDR1 SNHLY and CDR2 FYNNEI. Trimming left V 4 bases short and J 4 bases short, with 8 bases between. The CDR3 is made up of 13 amino acids. The DNA for the CDR3 is TGTGCCAGCAGTGGGGACTCGTACAATGAGCAGTTCTTC. This sequence encodes CASSGDSYNEQFF. The complete variable domain, with remaining parts taken from reference TRBV2 and TRBJ2-1, reads EPEVTQTPSHQVTQMGQEVILRCVPISNHLYFYWYRQILGQKVEFLVSFYNNEISEKSEIFDDQFSVERPDGSNFTLKIRSTKLEDSAMYFCASSGDSYNEQFFGPGTRLTVL.

This rearrangement joins TRBV3-1 (or the pseudogene TRBV3-2) to TRBJ2-7; tentative D call: TRBD1 (6 bases). Germline values: CDR1 LGHDT, CDR2 YNNKEL (reference sequence). The CDR3 loop spans 14 amino acids. V lost 4 bases, J lost 2 bases, and 12 bases lay in between. This CDR3 is CASSLQGSTYEQYF. The CDR3 coding sequence is TGTGCCAGCAGCCTTCAGGGGAGCACCTACGAGCAGTACTTC.

The chain combines TRBV12-3 or TRBV12-4 with TRBJ2-3, with TRBD1 identical over 7 bases. With 5 bases clipped from V and 6 bases from J, the junction kept 2 bases outside the gene matches. The CDR3 loop spans 12 amino acids. The CDR3 DNA sequence: TGTGCCAGCAGTAGGGGGCTCGATACGCAGTATTTT. Translating it yields CASSRGLDTQYF.

The chain employs TRBV7-9 and TRBJ1-2; D is perhaps TRBD1 (6 bases). Trimming cost V 3 bases and J 4 bases, with 15 bases left between them. The CDR3 has 15 amino acids. The V gene's germline CDR1 is SEHNR and CDR2 FQNEAQ (reference sequence). The CDR3 loop reads CASSLYRVRVYGYTF. Written as DNA, the CDR3 is TGTGCCAGCAGCTTGTACAGGGTCCGGGTCTATGGCTACACCTTC. The variable domain in full, completed from reference TRBV7-9 and TRBJ1-2, reads DTGVSQNPRHKITKRGQNVTFRCDPISEHNRLYWYRQTLGQGPEFLTYFQNEAQLEKSRLLSDRFSAERPKGSFSTLEIQRTEQGDSAMYLCASSLYRVRVYGYTFGSGTRLTVV.

The count of this clone is one. This chain joins TRBV9 and TRBJ2-3; TRBD2 aligns across 9 bases. CDR1 SGDLS and CDR2 YYNGEE come from the germline V gene. Trimming at V came to 4 bases and at J to 2 bases, leaving 11 bases not matched to a gene. This CDR3 has 17 amino acids. The CDR3 sequence: CASSLGVAGAYTDTQYF. In DNA form, the CDR3 reads TGTGCCAGCAGCTTGGGGGTAGCGGGGGCCTACACAGATACGCAGTATTTT.

This chain links TRBV4-3 with TRBJ2-7; perhaps TRBD1 as D (6 bases). The germline V gene encodes CDR1 LGHNA and CDR2 YSLEER. Trimming took 1 base from V and 5 from J, leaving 15 bases between them. The length of the CDR3 is 15 residues. The CDR3 bases are TGCGCCAGCAGCCAAGGTTGGGGAAAGGGGGACGAGCAGTACTTC. Amino acids: CASSQGWGKGDEQYF.

The chain joins TRBV29-1 to TRBJ1-1; the D is unclear. This CDR3 spans 12 amino acids. Germline CDR1 and CDR2: SQVTM and ANQGSEA. Trimming stripped 1 base from V and 3 bases from J, with 6 bases between. CDR3 sequence reads: CSVEGEYTEAFF. As DNA, the CDR3 is TGCAGCGTTGAAGGGGAGTACACTGAAGCTTTCTTT.

The chain combines TRBV3-1 (or the pseudogene TRBV3-2) with TRBJ1-1; 8 bases are shared with TRBD1. CDR3 length: 14 residues. With 4 bases clipped from V and 4 bases from J, the junction kept 5 bases outside the gene matches. CDR1 is LGHDT and CDR2 is YNNKEL in the germline V gene (reference sequence). This CDR3 reads CASSPQGVSTEAFF. CDR3 bases: TGTGCCAGCAGCCCACAGGGGGTAAGCACTGAAGCTTTCTTT.

V gene TRBV30 combines with J gene TRBJ1-6; perhaps TRBD1 as D (5 bases). Germline assignment: CDR1 GTSNPN and CDR2 SVGIG (reference sequence). The CDR3 loop spans 13 amino acids. The V and J ends lost 1 base and 8 bases respectively, with 9 bases between them. As DNA, the CDR3 is TGTGCCTGGAGTGGTACGGGGGATTCACCCCTCCACTTT. It translates to CAWSGTGDSPLHF.

This sequence joins TRBV29-1 and TRBJ1-1; 11 bases map to TRBD1. Trimming removed 5 bases from V and 7 bases from J; junction bases left unmatched: 6. The CDR3 sequence is 13 residues long. Germline-derived CDR1 and CDR2 are SQVTM and ANQGSEA. The CDR3 protein is CSVRTGGKVEAFF. CDR3 nucleotide sequence: TGCAGCGTTCGGACAGGGGGCAAAGTTGAAGCTTTCTTT.

This clone was detected only a few times. V gene TRBV7-2 combines with J gene TRBJ1-3, with 10 positions matching TRBD1. The trim removed 6 bases at V and 5 bases at J, leaving 7 bases unmatched. The length of the CDR3 is 15 residues. Per germline, CDR1 SGHTA and CDR2 FQGNSA. The CDR3 DNA follows: TGTGCCAGCAGATCGACAGGGGGCCGTAGAAACACCATATATTTT. The encoded protein is CASRSTGGRRNTIYF.

The chain couples TRBV30 to TRBJ2-5; the match to TRBD2 covers 7 bases. Germline V lookup: CDR1 GTSNPN, CDR2 SVGIG (reference sequence). CDR3 length: 16 amino acids. J was trimmed by 9 bases and V by 3 bases; bases with no gene match: 19. The CDR3 DNA is TGTGCCTGGAGCGGAGAGGGGCTAGCGGACAAGAGGGCCCAGTACTTC. Translated, it gives CAWSGEGLADKRAQYF.

This chain uses TRBV15 with TRBJ1-2, with D tentatively TRBD1 (5 bases). This CDR3 region has 15 residues. The germline gives CDR1 LNHNV, CDR2 YYDKDF (reference sequence). The V end was cut by 5 bases, the J end by 8 bases, with 21 bases between. CDR3 region: CATSRLGVRPEGYTF. The CDR3 DNA is TGTGCCACCAGCCGATTAGGGGTTCGTCCTGAGGGCTACACCTTC. The whole variable domain, remainder taken from reference TRBV15 and TRBJ1-2, is DAMVIQNPRYQVTQFGKPVTLSCSQTLNHNVMYWYQQKSSQAPKLLFHYYDKDFNNEADTPDNFQSRRPNTSFCFLDIRSPGLGDTAMYLCATSRLGVRPEGYTFGSGTRLTVV.

This chain links TRBV6-2 or TRBV6-3 with TRBJ1-1; D possibly corresponds to TRBD1 (6 bases). Trimming removed 4 bases at V and 3 bases at J, with 18 bases between. In germline, CDR1 is MNHEY, CDR2 SVGEGT. The CDR3 length is 16 residues. The CDR3 DNA is TGTGCCAGCAGTTTCAATCCACAGGGTCAGGACACTGAAGCTTTCTTT. It codes for CASSFNPQGQDTEAFF.

This sequence joins TRBV3-1 (or the pseudogene TRBV3-2) and TRBJ1-4; possibly TRBD1 for D (5 bases). Germline CDR1 and CDR2: LGHDT and YNNKEL (reference sequence). The CDR3 runs to 18 residues. Trimming took 0 bases from V and 0 from J, leaving 14 bases between them. CDR3 coding DNA: TGTGCCAGCAGCCAAGATATTAGGGGAGGATCAACTAATGAAAAACTGTTTTTT. It specifies CASSQDIRGGSTNEKLFF.

The V and J genes are TRBV19 and TRBJ1-6, with 7 bases matching TRBD1. The CDR3 has 15 residues. Germline-derived CDR1 and CDR2 are LNHDA and SQIVND (reference sequence). Trimming cost V 9 bases and J 6 bases; bases outside gene matches: 11. This CDR3 is CASTPTGVRNSPLHF. For the CDR3, the DNA is TGTGCCAGCACCCCTACAGGGGTTCGTAATTCACCCCTCCACTTT.

V and J are TRBV4-2 and TRBJ2-3, with TRBD1 matching 10 bases. Trimming at V came to 3 bases and at J to 3 bases, leaving 6 bases not matched to a gene. Looked up from germline, CDR1 is LGHNA and CDR2 is YNFKEQ. The CDR3 loop spans 16 amino acids. The CDR3 loop is CASSQEPGQGTDTQYF. The CDR3, as DNA: TGTGCCAGCAGCCAGGAACCGGGACAGGGGACAGATACGCAGTATTTT.

The chain couples TRBV10-3 to TRBJ1-1; tentatively, D is TRBD1 (6 bases). The CDR3 runs 13 residues. Germline V gene lookup returns CDR1 ENHRY and CDR2 SYGVKD. V was trimmed by 7 bases and J by 5 bases, leaving 14 bases between them. This CDR3 is CAINRGQGTEAFF. The CDR3, as DNA: TGTGCCATCAACCGAGGGCAGGGGACTGAAGCTTTCTTT.

J is TRBJ2-3 and V is TRBV5-5; 9 nucleotides agree with TRBD1. The germline V gene has CDR1 SGHKS and CDR2 YYEKEE (reference sequence). The junction had 3 bases not matched to a gene; V was cut back by 3 bases and J by 1 base. The CDR3 totals 15 residues. As DNA, the CDR3 is TGTGCCAGCAGCTCCAGGACAGGGGGCACAGATACGCAGTATTTT. This gives the protein CASSSRTGGTDTQYF.